Sequencing of this T cell receptor (beta chain) was carried out in a study of shared clonotypes between healthy human individuals. Overall study: The plates for each donor numbered three CD4 naive, three CD4 memory, two CD8 naive and one CD8 memory. Regarding the study as a whole: Larger estimated richness was generally seen in naive subsets than in memory subsets.

The study ran the assay at deep level. TCRdb's copy holds only in-frame clones and misses some; the assay was immunoSEQ multiplex PCR. The sample has around 690,000 clones, around 91% seen once. The CDR3 runs 17 residues. The germline gives CDR1 SEHNR, CDR2 FQNEAQ (reference sequence). Trimming removed 4 bases from V and 3 bases from J, with 21 bases in between. A remark on this clone: The antigen is not known.

The source material was memory CD8+ T cells from PBMCs. Subset of the sample: CD45RO+ cells pooled with CCR7-negative TemRA cells. This sequence originates from a man in his late teens or twenties in good health. Some clones in this sample may be carry-over from other donors' samples. This chain links TRBV7-9 with TRBJ1-1; perhaps TRBD1 as D (6 bases). CDR3 sequence reads: CASSSYDTGFWDTEAFF. The CDR3 DNA reads TGTGCCAGCAGCTCCTACGATACAGGGTTTTGGGACACTGAAGCTTTCTTT.